This T cell receptor (beta chain) was sequenced in a study of Graves' ophthalmopathy and Graves' hyperthyroidism. A word on this clonotype: A much larger clone lies a single base off, so this may be a read error.

CDR3 length: 14 residues. Amplification of TCR beta CDR3 regions used RNA transcripts. HTBI-primed first-round RT-PCR preceded second-round multiplex PCR. TCRdb analysed the multiplex PCR reads with MiXCR anew, one entry per CDR3 protein. The sample includes hundreds of thousands of distinct CDR3 sequences, roughly 20% of them seen just once. The sequenced sample consisted of peripheral blood. This sequence was found in a woman under 30 with stable Graves' hyperthyroidism. Some clones in this sample may be carry-over from other donors' samples. The J gene is TRBJ2-4, the V gene TRBV12-3 or TRBV12-4; 9 bases agree with TRBD1. The CDR3, as DNA: TGTGCCAGCAGCTCGGACAGGGGCAAAAACACTCAGTACTTC. Translation: CASSSDRGKNTQYF.